Detailed here is one T cell receptor beta chain. The data stem from a study of blood T cell repertoires in COVID-19. About the study: The study drew acute and convalescent COVID-19 samples from the United States, Italy and Spain. Sources were T cells, B-cell-depleted T cells, or PBMCs; the material itself was cDNA or gDNA.

The CDR3 contains 17 residues. The V and J ends lost 4 bases and 0 bases respectively, with 15 bases between them. CDR1 and CDR2 (germline): MGHRA, YSYEKL. Per the authors' pipeline: Reference gene primers were amplified, and this amplification served to estimate nucleated cell counts. Sequenced by immunoSEQ multiplex PCR; TCRdb stores in-frame clones only, minus some. V, J and clone size reflect that table, while D and trimming were determined from the DNA. Of 650,000 to 800,000 clones in the sample, 85% to 90% were seen once. Sequenced input: peripheral blood. This chain joins TRBV4-1 and TRBJ2-2; TRBD1 might be the D (5 bases). This sequence was found in a woman under 30 with acute or convalescent COVID-19. The CDR3 sequence is CASSPVVGAANTGELFF. The CDR3 DNA sequence: TGCGCCAGCAGCCCGGTCGTTGGGGCCGCGAACACCGGGGAGCTGTTTTTT.